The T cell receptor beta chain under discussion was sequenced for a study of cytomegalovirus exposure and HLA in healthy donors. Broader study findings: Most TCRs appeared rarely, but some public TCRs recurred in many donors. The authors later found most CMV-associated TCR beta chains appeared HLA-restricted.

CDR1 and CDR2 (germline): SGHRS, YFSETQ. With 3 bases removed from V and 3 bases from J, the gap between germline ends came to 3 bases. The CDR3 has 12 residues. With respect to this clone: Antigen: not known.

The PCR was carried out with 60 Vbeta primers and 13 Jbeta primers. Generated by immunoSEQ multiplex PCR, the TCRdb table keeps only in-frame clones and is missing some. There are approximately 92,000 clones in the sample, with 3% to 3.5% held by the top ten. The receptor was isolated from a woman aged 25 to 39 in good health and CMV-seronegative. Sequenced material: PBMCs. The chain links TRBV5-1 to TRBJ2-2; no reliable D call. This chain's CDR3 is CASSSDTGELFF. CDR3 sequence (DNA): TGCGCCAGCAGCTCAGACACCGGGGAGCTGTTTTTT. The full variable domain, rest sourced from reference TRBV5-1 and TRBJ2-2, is KAGVTQTPRYLIKTRGQQVTLSCSPISGHRSVSWYQQTPGQGLQFLFEYFSETQRNKGNFPGRFSGRQFSNSRSEMNVSTLELGDSALYLCASSSDTGELFFGEGSRLTVL.